This TCR beta chain was recorded in a study of blood T cell repertoires in COVID-19 (dated by TCRdb to the early 2020s). General notes on the study: Collaborator samples came from the United States, Italy and Spain and covered acute and convalescent phases of COVID-19. The sample metadata nearly always contained a de-identified subject ID, COVID-19 status, age in years and sex. A freely available public database, intended as a resource for researchers studying the immune response to SARS-CoV-2, is where the repertoires were released. The samples were drawn from two sources: the first 160 participants of the ongoing ImmuneRACE study, and 950 to 1,500 subjects contributed by 6 global collaborators. The dataset comprised deeply sampled blood TCRbeta repertoires from subjects exposed to, actively infected with, or recovered from COVID-19. The material from the prospective study consisted of cDNA or gDNA derived from T cells, B-cell-depleted T cells, or PBMCs. HLA class I and class II types, where available, came from metadata supplied by the sample provider rather than from assay-based typing.

A note on this clone: Its antigen specificity is not known. One base away there is no much larger clone; base qualities are not given.

From its cysteine to its phenylalanine, the CDR3 spans 14 amino acids. Only the CDR3 DNA stays, 42 bases, in frame from base 1. The germline V gene provides CDR1 MNHEY and CDR2 SVGAGI. The germline V and J ends show losses of 7 bases and 8 bases respectively, and no gene match explains 6 bases of the junction. TCRbeta CDR3 regions were amplified from genomic DNA by means of the immunoSEQ Assay, a bias-controlled multiplex PCR. The authors processed their data as follows. Within the assay, amplification of reference gene primers was used to estimate how many nucleated cells each sample contained. To quantify the absolute abundance of each unique TCRbeta CDR3 rearrangement, sequence reads were collapsed and filtered. Productive Simpson clonality was computed per sample as the square root of Simpson's diversity index over productive rearrangements. TCRdb limited this immuneACCESS table to in-frame rearrangements with V and J called. A share of clones is missing; checked studies link under half to unresolved V genes, and the rest is unexplained. That table furnishes V, J and clone size, whereas the DNA furnished D and trimming. In all, the sample holds tens of thousands of clones, and 70% to 90% of those were seen once. Nearly 5% of the sample is taken by the ten largest.

Whole blood was collected in K2EDTA tubes by collaborating institutions according to the institutions' own protocols. For TCRbeta analysis, collaborators shipped samples in one of three forms: frozen whole blood, isolated PBMCs, or DNA extracted from either of those sample types. Overall results and qualifications from the work: The quantity of clinical and demographic metadata differed by source and by participant and was supplied without curation.

The chain is assembled from TRBV6-5 and TRBJ2-1; 12 of the junction bases match TRBD2. Sequenced material: peripheral blood. The TCR comes from a woman older than 75 with acute or convalescent COVID-19. The CDR3 reads as follows: CASTKGLAGYEQFF. The DNA sequence is as follows: TGTGCCAGCACCAAGGGACTAGCGGGTTATGAGCAGTTCTTC.